The 5 T cell receptor beta chains below were found in one sample sequenced in a study of T cells in Graves' hyperthyroidism and ophthalmopathy. Amplified TCR beta CDR3 regions came from RNA transcripts. Using the HTBI primer set, a first-round RT-PCR was run on the TCR CDR3. In TCRdb, the multiplex PCR reads were re-called with MiXCR into one record per CDR3 protein. The sample includes around 300,000 distinct CDR3 sequences, 22% of them seen just once. Sequenced input: blood. The receptors were sampled from a young man with Graves' ophthalmopathy.

V and J are TRBV5-1 and TRBJ2-2, with a possible D match to TRBD1 (6 bases). V was cut by 0 bases and J by 6 bases, with 12 bases left in between. The CDR3 length is 15 residues. Per the germline V gene, CDR1 is SGHRS and CDR2 is YFSETQ. The chain's CDR3 is CASSLGAGVPGELFF. The CDR3 DNA follows: TGCGCCAGCAGCTTGGGCGCAGGGGTACCCGGGGAGCTGTTTTTT.

This clonotype has just a few counts. The DNA for the CDR3 is TGTGCTAGTGGTTTATCAGATACGCAGTATTTT. Protein: CASGLSDTQYF. V usage is TRBV12-5 and J usage is TRBJ2-3; D is unresolved. V lost 3 bases to trimming and J lost 4 bases, with 2 bases between them. In germline, CDR1 is LGHNT, CDR2 FRNRAP. The CDR3 sequence is 11 residues long.

This sequence joins TRBV6-2 or TRBV6-3 and TRBJ2-7; no definite D call. The CDR3 is 13 amino acids. Germline lookup yields CDR1 MNHEY and CDR2 SVGEGT. Trimming left V 4 bases short and J 9 bases short, with 16 bases between. The CDR3 here is CASSSHGRFRQYF. DNA for the CDR3: TGTGCCAGCAGTTCTCACGGCCGTTTTAGGCAGTACTTC.

This chain uses TRBV6-7 with TRBJ1-2; 7 bases are shared with TRBD1. TRBV6-7 is designated an ORF whose function remains uncertain. This CDR3 has 13 amino acids. J gave up 8 bases and V 6 bases, and 9 bases lay outside the gene matches. The CDR3 sequence: CASSHGTVCGYTF. The CDR3, as DNA: TGTGCCAGCAGCCATGGGACAGTTTGCGGCTACACCTTC.

The chain has TRBV27 and TRBJ2-7; weak D call: TRBD1 (6 bases). The V and J ends lost 2 bases and 2 bases respectively, with 13 bases between them. CDR3 size: 15 residues. Germline CDR1 MNHEY, CDR2 SMNVEV (reference sequence). The CDR3 nucleotides read TGTGCCAGCAGTTTAAGGGGGACGGAAGCCTACGAGCAGTACTTC. This gives the protein CASSLRGTEAYEQYF.